Listed here are 28 T cell receptor beta chains from one sample, sequenced in a study of blood T cell repertoires in COVID-19. Generated by immunoSEQ multiplex PCR, the TCRdb table keeps only in-frame clones and is missing some. The sample lists about 200,000 clones; around 80% were seen once. Sequenced: peripheral blood. The receptors were gathered from a woman aged 70-85 years with acute or convalescent COVID-19.

The J gene is TRBJ2-2, the V gene TRBV25-1; 10 bases are a match to TRBD2. The CDR3 runs to 14 residues. Germline V lookup: CDR1 MGHDK, CDR2 SYGVNS. Losses at the gene ends were 7 bases for V and 4 bases for J; bases not matched to a gene: 3. The CDR3 reads CASTGLAVTGELFF. As DNA, the CDR3 is TGTGCCAGCACCGGACTAGCGGTCACCGGGGAGCTGTTTTTT.

The DNA for the CDR3 is TGTGCCACCAGTGGCGACGGAGAGGTATCCCAAGAGACCCAGTACTTC. As protein: CATSGDGEVSQETQYF. The chain couples TRBV24-1 to TRBJ2-5, with no clear D. This CDR3 region has 16 residues. The germline V gene encodes CDR1 KGHDR and CDR2 SFDVKD. Trimming removed 5 bases from V and 1 base from J, with 16 bases in between.

The genes are TRBV18 and TRBJ1-3; D gene uncertain. Germline-derived CDR1 and CDR2 are KGHSH and LQKENI. The germline V and J ends were trimmed by 3 bases and 3 bases, with 12 bases remaining between them. This CDR3 region has 15 residues. Written as DNA, the CDR3 is TGTGCCAGCTCACCTCTCCGGGTTCGTGGAAACACCATATATTTT. Protein: CASSPLRVRGNTIYF.

V gene TRBV27 combines with J gene TRBJ1-5, with a weak D call TRBD1 (5 bases). CDR1 is MNHEY, CDR2 SMNVEV, per germline (reference sequence). Trimming pared 0 bases from V and 0 bases from J, leaving 9 bases between. The CDR3 totals 16 residues. The CDR3 DNA reads TGTGCCAGCAGTTTATCGACAGCTAATAGCAATCAGCCCCAGCATTTT. It translates to CASSLSTANSNQPQHF.

The chain links TRBV10-3 to TRBJ2-1, with 10 bases lining up with TRBD2. The length of the CDR3 is 16 residues. Germline CDR1 ENHRY, CDR2 SYGVKD. V was pared by 2 bases and J by 5 bases, with 6 bases of the junction left unmatched. In DNA form, the CDR3 reads TGTGCCATCAGTGAGCAGGGGACTAGCGCGAACAATGAGCAGTTCTTC. It encodes CAISEQGTSANNEQFF.

This rearrangement joins TRBV28 to TRBJ1-5, with TRBD1 as a possible D gene (5 bases). The CDR3 contains 14 residues. Germline CDR1 MDHEN, CDR2 SYDVKM. Trimming left V 5 bases short and J 4 bases short, with 12 bases between. CDR3: CASSAGPLNQPQHF. The CDR3 region has the DNA TGTGCCAGCAGTGCGGGACCCCTTAATCAGCCCCAGCATTTT.

Here the CDR3 reads CASSFGNQPQHF. CDR3 nucleotides: TGTGCCAGCAGTTTCGGCAATCAGCCCCAGCATTTT. This chain uses TRBV12-3 or TRBV12-4 with TRBJ1-5; D is unclear. V was shortened by 3 bases and J by 2 bases, with 2 bases between the two germline ends. The CDR3 loop spans 12 amino acids.

The chain has TRBV5-6 and TRBJ2-5; TRBD2 agrees at 14 bases. CDR3 length: 16 amino acids. Looked up from germline, CDR1 is SGHDT and CDR2 is YYEEEE. J gave up 4 bases and V 3 bases, and 5 bases lay outside the gene matches. The CDR3 sequence is CASSWGLAGDGETQYF. CDR3 coding DNA: TGTGCCAGCAGCTGGGGACTAGCGGGAGATGGAGAGACCCAGTACTTC.

J is TRBJ2-1 and V is TRBV18, with D perhaps matching TRBD1 (5 bases). The CDR3 totals 16 residues. The germline V gene has CDR1 KGHSH and CDR2 LQKENI. V lost 1 base and J 6 bases, leaving 16 bases between the germline ends. In DNA, the CDR3 is TGTGCCAGCTCACCACTTGTCCAGGGCTCGGGCAATGAGCAGTTCTTC. Protein: CASSPLVQGSGNEQFF.

The J gene is TRBJ1-5, the V gene TRBV6-5, with D possibly TRBD1 on 5 matching bases. CDR1 is MNHEY and CDR2 is SVGAGI in the germline V gene. The CDR3 consists of 14 residues. Trimming took 7 bases from V and 6 from J, leaving 16 bases between them. As DNA, the CDR3 is TGTGCCAGCATCTCCGGGGGGGTCGGTCAGCCCCAGCATTTT. It is translated as CASISGGVGQPQHF.

This chain joins TRBV6-5 and TRBJ1-6; D unclear. The germline CDR1 and CDR2 sequences are MNHEY and SVGAGI. The CDR3 is 12 residues long. V shed 7 bases and J shed 4 bases, with 5 bases lying between them. CDR3 sequence: CASTSYNSPLHF. The CDR3 coding sequence is TGTGCCAGCACGTCGTATAATTCACCCCTCCACTTT.

This clone showed up just a few times. The chain has TRBV18 and TRBJ1-2; tentatively, D is TRBD1 (5 bases). The CDR3 consists of 16 residues. Germline assignment: CDR1 KGHSH and CDR2 LQKENI. Trimming left V 3 bases short and J 6 bases short, with 20 bases between. The CDR3 DNA reads TGTGCCAGCTCACCGGACAATTTTTTAAGGGCGGATGGCTACACCTTC. This gives the protein CASSPDNFLRADGYTF.

This clone was recorded only once. The genes are TRBV19 and TRBJ1-5; no firm D call. The CDR3 contains 14 residues. The germline gives CDR1 LNHDA, CDR2 SQIVND (reference sequence). Between the trimmed V and J ends, which lost 3 bases and 7 bases, there was a span of 13 bases. CDR3 loop: CASSISTIRQPQHF. The CDR3 nucleotides read TGTGCCAGTAGTATCTCTACTATTAGGCAGCCCCAGCATTTT.

CDR3 DNA sequence: TGTGCCAGCAGTTACGATTGGGACAGGAGCTATGGCTACACCTTC. As protein: CASSYDWDRSYGYTF. The rearrangement uses TRBV6-5 and TRBJ1-2; 8 bases line up with TRBD1. V lost 2 bases and J lost 4; bases outside the gene matches: 6. Germline-derived CDR1 and CDR2 are MNHEY and SVGAGI. The CDR3 runs 15 residues.

This clone was observed a single time. The rearrangement uses TRBV28 and TRBJ2-2, with 13 positions matching TRBD2. Germline-derived CDR1 and CDR2 are MDHEN and SYDVKM. Germline trimming cut 6 bases from V and 6 bases from J; bases unmatched to any gene: 10. The CDR3 has 17 residues. The CDR3: CASRELAGGPGAGELFF. DNA of the CDR3: TGTGCCAGCAGGGAACTAGCGGGAGGGCCTGGTGCCGGGGAGCTGTTTTTT.

The V and J genes are TRBV4-1 and TRBJ2-1, with a possible D match to TRBD1 (5 bases). The germline gives CDR1 MGHRA, CDR2 YSYEKL. V lost 1 base and J 2 bases, leaving 9 bases between the germline ends. The CDR3 has 15 amino acids. The CDR3 spells CASSQGQGPYNEQFF. The CDR3 DNA follows: TGCGCCAGCAGCCAAGGGCAGGGCCCCTACAATGAGCAGTTCTTC.

V is TRBV7-9 and J is TRBJ1-2; the D is unclear. Germline lookup yields CDR1 SEHNR and CDR2 FQNEAQ (reference sequence). V shed 3 bases and J shed 0 bases, with 8 bases lying between them. The CDR3 is made up of 14 amino acids. The CDR3 here is CASSFSLTNYGYTF. CDR3 sequence (DNA): TGTGCCAGCAGCTTCAGTTTAACTAACTATGGCTACACCTTC.

This sequence joins TRBV9 and TRBJ1-1; no clear D gene. This CDR3 spans 14 amino acids. The V end was cut by 0 bases, the J end by 8 bases, with 14 bases between. Looked up from germline, CDR1 is SGDLS and CDR2 is YYNGEE. CDR3 nucleotide sequence: TGTGCCAGCAGCGTAGGAGTTTTCTCCGGGGAAGCTTTCTTT. Translation: CASSVGVFSGEAFF.

This clone turned up a few times. CDR3 sequence: CSVEVGGPPYEQYF. CDR3 DNA sequence: TGCAGCGTTGAAGTGGGCGGGCCCCCCTACGAGCAGTACTTC. J is TRBJ2-7 and V is TRBV29-1, with TRBD2 as a possible D gene (5 bases). Between the trimmed V and J ends, which lost 1 base and 2 bases, there was a span of 12 bases. Per the germline V gene, CDR1 is SQVTM and CDR2 is ANQGSEA. The CDR3 is 14 amino acids.

The genes are TRBV11-2 and TRBJ1-5; D is undetermined. The germline gives CDR1 SGHAT, CDR2 FQNNGV. V was pared by 1 base and J by 3 bases, with 7 bases between. The CDR3 is made up of 14 amino acids. The CDR3 nucleotides read TGTGCCAGCAGCTTAGCCCCAGTCAATCAGCCCCAGCATTTT. Translated: CASSLAPVNQPQHF.

This clone was counted once. The chain combines TRBV7-8 with TRBJ1-6, with D possibly TRBD1 on 5 matching bases. There are 14 residues in the CDR3. Germline assignment: CDR1 SGHVS and CDR2 FQNEAQ. The V gene lost 5 bases and the J gene lost 8 bases, with 13 bases spanning the gap. The CDR3 is CASSPQGLYSPLHF. CDR3 nucleotide sequence: TGTGCCAGCAGCCCCCAGGGTCTTTATTCACCCCTCCACTTT.

The chain carries TRBV2 and TRBJ1-4; D gene ambiguous. The CDR3 is 15 amino acids. CDR1 is SNHLY and CDR2 is FYNNEI in the germline V gene. V was pared by 6 bases and J by 10 bases, with 21 bases between. The CDR3 here is CASSPEKGPRGKLFF. CDR3 DNA: TGTGCCAGCAGCCCGGAGAAGGGCCCGCGGGGAAAACTGTTTTTT.

The V and J genes are TRBV19 and TRBJ2-1; 10 bases fit TRBD2. V lost 5 bases, J lost 4 bases, and 8 bases stayed unmatched. This CDR3 is built from 16 residues. Germline V CDR1 and CDR2: LNHDA, SQIVND (reference sequence). The CDR3, as DNA: TGTGCCAGTAGTCCGGCTAGCGGGAGTGGATACAATGAGCAGTTCTTC. This codes for CASSPASGSGYNEQFF.

This sequence joins TRBV10-3 and TRBJ2-5; TRBD1 matches 7 bases. After removal of 5 bases from V and 12 bases from J, the junction contained 12 bases not matched to a gene. This CDR3 is built from 13 residues. Germline V gene data show CDR1 as ENHRY and CDR2 as SYGVKD. For the CDR3, the DNA is TGTGCCATCAGTCCCTCGGAAGGGGGCGGTGAGTACTTC. It yields the protein CAISPSEGGGEYF.

The J gene is TRBJ2-7, the V gene TRBV27, with D possibly being TRBD2 (5 bases). Germline loops: CDR1 MNHEY, CDR2 SMNVEV (reference sequence). This CDR3 spans 17 amino acids. V was cut by 5 bases and J by 1 base, with 21 bases left in between. The chain's CDR3 is CASSPAEGGNGSYEQYF. The DNA for the CDR3 is TGTGCCAGCAGTCCCGCCGAGGGCGGTAACGGGTCCTACGAGCAGTACTTC.

The V gene is TRBV19, the J gene TRBJ2-7; D is ambiguous. Trimming pared 2 bases from V and 3 bases from J, leaving 17 bases between. Germline-derived CDR1 and CDR2 are LNHDA and SQIVND (reference sequence). CDR3 length equals 16 residues. The CDR3 loop reads CASSIMGSQPIYEQYF. For the CDR3, the DNA is TGTGCCAGTAGTATAATGGGCTCTCAACCCATCTACGAGCAGTACTTC.

The chain joins TRBV30 to TRBJ2-1; 8 nucleotides align to TRBD1. CDR3 length: 14 amino acids. The junction had 4 bases not matched to a gene; V was cut back by 5 bases and J by 1 base. Germline CDR1 reads GTSNPN; CDR2 reads SVGIG (reference sequence). CDR3 sequence: CAWAGGRSYNEQFF. DNA for the CDR3: TGTGCCTGGGCAGGGGGCAGATCCTACAATGAGCAGTTCTTC.

The chain uses TRBV19 and TRBJ1-5; 7 bases fit TRBD1. The CDR3 runs to 18 residues. V gave up 1 base and J gave up 6 bases; unmatched junction bases: 15. Germline lookup yields CDR1 LNHDA and CDR2 SQIVND (reference sequence). CDR3 coding DNA: TGTGCCAGTAGTATAGGGGGGGACAGTCCTCTAGGTTTTCAGCCCCAGCATTTT. It is translated as CASSIGGDSPLGFQPQHF. Combining the CDR3 with reference TRBV19 and TRBJ1-5 gives the whole variable domain DGGITQSPKYLFRKEGQNVTLSCEQNLNHDAMYWYRQDPGQGLRLIYYSQIVNDFQKGDIAEGYSVSREKKESFPLTVTSAQKNPTAFYLCASSIGGDSPLGFQPQHFGDGTRLSIL.